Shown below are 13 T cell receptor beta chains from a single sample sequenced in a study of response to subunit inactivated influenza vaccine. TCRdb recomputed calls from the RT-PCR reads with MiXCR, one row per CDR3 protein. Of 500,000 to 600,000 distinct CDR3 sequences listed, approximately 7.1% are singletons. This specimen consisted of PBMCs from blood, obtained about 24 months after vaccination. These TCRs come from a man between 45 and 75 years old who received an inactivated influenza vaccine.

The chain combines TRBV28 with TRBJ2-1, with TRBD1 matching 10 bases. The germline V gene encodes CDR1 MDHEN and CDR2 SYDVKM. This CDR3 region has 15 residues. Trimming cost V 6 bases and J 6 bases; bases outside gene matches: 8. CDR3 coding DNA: TGTGCCAGCAGCACGGTGGGACAGGGGATCAATGAGCAGTTCTTC. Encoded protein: CASSTVGQGINEQFF.

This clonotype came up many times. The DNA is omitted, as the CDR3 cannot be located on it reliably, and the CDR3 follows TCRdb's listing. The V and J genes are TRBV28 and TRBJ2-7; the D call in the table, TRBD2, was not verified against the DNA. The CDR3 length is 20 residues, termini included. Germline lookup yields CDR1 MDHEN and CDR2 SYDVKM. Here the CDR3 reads CASSSSFLWVQGSSNYEQYF.

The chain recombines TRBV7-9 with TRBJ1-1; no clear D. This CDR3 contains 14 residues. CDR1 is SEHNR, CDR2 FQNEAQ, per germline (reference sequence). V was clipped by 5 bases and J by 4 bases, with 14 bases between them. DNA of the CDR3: TGTGCCAGCAGCCGTGCTGGTGGAACCACTGAAGCTTTCTTT. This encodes CASSRAGGTTEAFF.

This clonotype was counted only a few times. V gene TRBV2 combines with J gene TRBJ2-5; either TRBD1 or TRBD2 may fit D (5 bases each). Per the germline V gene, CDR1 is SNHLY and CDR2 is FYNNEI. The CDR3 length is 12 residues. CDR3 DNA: TGTGCTCCGGGCATCAGGGAGGAGACCCAGTACTTC. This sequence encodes CAPGIREETQYF.

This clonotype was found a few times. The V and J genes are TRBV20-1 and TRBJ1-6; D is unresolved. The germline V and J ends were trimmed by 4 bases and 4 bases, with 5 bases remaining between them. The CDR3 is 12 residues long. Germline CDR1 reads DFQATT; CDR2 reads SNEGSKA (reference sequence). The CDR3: CSATQYNSPLHF. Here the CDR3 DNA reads TGCAGTGCTACCCAGTATAATTCACCCCTCCACTTT.

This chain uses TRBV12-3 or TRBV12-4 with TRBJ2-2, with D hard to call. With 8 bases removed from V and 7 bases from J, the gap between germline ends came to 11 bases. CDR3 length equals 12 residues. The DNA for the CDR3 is TGTGCCAGCGGCCCTGCGTTCGGGGAGCTGTTTTTT. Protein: CASGPAFGELFF.

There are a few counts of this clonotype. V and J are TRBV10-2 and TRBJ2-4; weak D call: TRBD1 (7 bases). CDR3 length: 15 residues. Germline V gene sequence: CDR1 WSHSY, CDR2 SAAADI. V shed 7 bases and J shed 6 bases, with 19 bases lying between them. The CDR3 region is CASTSRGVMGNIQYF. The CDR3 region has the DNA TGCGCCAGCACCTCCAGGGGGGTAATGGGAAACATTCAGTACTTC.

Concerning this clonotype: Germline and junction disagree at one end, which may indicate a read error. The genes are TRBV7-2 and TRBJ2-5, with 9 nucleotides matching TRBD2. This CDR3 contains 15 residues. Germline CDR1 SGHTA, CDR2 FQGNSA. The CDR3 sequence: CASSARGGAGEIQYF. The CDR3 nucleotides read TGTGCCAGCAGCGCCCGCGGGGGGGCAGGAGAGATCCAGTACTTC.

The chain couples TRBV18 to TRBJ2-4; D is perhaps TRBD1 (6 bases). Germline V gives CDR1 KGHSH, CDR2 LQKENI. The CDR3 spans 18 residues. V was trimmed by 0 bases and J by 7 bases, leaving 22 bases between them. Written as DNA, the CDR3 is TGTGCCAGCTCACCACCGAACCGACAGGACTTAGCTCGGAACATTCAGTACTTC. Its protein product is CASSPPNRQDLARNIQYF.

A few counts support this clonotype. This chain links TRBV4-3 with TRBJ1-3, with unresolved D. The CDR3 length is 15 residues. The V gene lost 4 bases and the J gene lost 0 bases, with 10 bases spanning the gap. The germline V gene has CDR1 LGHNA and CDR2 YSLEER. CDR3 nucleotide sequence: TGCGCCAGCAGCCCAAGTTCTGGCTCTGGAAACACCATATATTTT. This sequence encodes CASSPSSGSGNTIYF.

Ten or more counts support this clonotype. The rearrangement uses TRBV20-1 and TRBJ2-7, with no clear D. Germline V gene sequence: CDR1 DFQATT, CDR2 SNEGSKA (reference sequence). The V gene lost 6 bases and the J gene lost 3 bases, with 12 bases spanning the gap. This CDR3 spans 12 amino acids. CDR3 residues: CSATPGNYEQYF. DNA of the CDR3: TGCAGTGCCACCCCCGGAAACTACGAGCAGTACTTC.

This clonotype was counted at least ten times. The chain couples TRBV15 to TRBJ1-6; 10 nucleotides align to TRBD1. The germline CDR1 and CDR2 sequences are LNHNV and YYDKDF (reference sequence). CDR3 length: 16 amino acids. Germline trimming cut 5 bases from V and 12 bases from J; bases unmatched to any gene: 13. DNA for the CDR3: TGTGCCACCAGCGCCTGGGACAGGGGACTAGTATTACCCCTCCACTTT. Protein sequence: CATSAWDRGLVLPLHF. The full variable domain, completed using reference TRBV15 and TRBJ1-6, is DAMVIQNPRYQVTQFGKPVTLSCSQTLNHNVMYWYQQKSSQAPKLLFHYYDKDFNNEADTPDNFQSRRPNTSFCFLDIRSPGLGDTAMYLCATSAWDRGLVLPLHFGNGTRLTVT.

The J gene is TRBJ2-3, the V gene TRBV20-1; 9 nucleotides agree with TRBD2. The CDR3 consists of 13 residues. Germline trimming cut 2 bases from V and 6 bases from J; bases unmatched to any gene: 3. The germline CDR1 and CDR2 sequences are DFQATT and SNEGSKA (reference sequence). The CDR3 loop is CSARRTSADTQYF. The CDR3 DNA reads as TGCAGTGCTAGAAGGACTAGCGCTGATACGCAGTATTTT.